The 23 T cell receptor beta chains listed next were all sequenced from one sample in a study of blood T cell repertoires in COVID-19. Some clones are missing from TCRdb's copy, which holds only in-frame ones; the method was immunoSEQ multiplex PCR. The sample carries about 210,000 clones, more than 75% recorded once. The sequencing input was peripheral blood. The receptors come from a man between 60 and 75 years old who had recovered from COVID-19.

The chain combines TRBV4-3 with TRBJ1-4; TRBD1 might be the D (5 bases). The V end was cut by 1 base, the J end by 8 bases, with 14 bases between. CDR3 length: 15 amino acids. CDR1 is LGHNA and CDR2 is YSLEER in the germline V gene. In DNA, the CDR3 is TGCGCCAGCAGCCAAGGGGGAGGGGTTAGGGAAAAACTGTTTTTT. Protein: CASSQGGGVREKLFF.

This sequence joins TRBV7-9 and TRBJ2-7; possible D gene TRBD1, 6 bases. From germline, CDR1 is SEHNR and CDR2 FQNEAQ (reference sequence). V shed 0 bases and J shed 4 bases, with 10 bases lying between them. The CDR3 has 14 residues. CDR3 nucleotides: TGTGCCAGCAGCTTAGCCCTACAGGGATACGAGCAGTACTTC. Protein: CASSLALQGYEQYF.

This rearrangement joins TRBV12-3 or TRBV12-4 to TRBJ2-1, with D maybe TRBD2 (5 bases). V lost 3 bases and J 6 bases, leaving 9 bases between the germline ends. CDR3 size: 13 residues. The CDR3 reads CASSFSGVNEQFF. The CDR3 region has the DNA TGTGCCAGCAGTTTCTCCGGGGTCAATGAGCAGTTCTTC.

The CDR3 DNA reads TGTGCCAGCTCACCGGGGAGTAACTATGGCTACACCTTC. Protein: CASSPGSNYGYTF. The chain is built from TRBV18 and TRBJ1-2; no definite D call. Trimming cost V 3 bases and J 1 base, with 6 bases left between them. The CDR3 totals 13 residues. CDR1 is KGHSH and CDR2 is LQKENI in the germline V gene. The full variable domain, with the rest looked up from reference TRBV18 and TRBJ1-2, is NAGVMQNPRHLVRRRGQEARLRCSPMKGHSHVYWYRQLPEEGLKFMVYLQKENIIDESGMPKERFSAEFPKEGPSILRIQQVVRGDSAAYFCASSPGSNYGYTFGSGTRLTVV.

The chain uses TRBV30 and TRBJ2-1, with 8 nucleotides matching TRBD2. Per germline, CDR1 GTSNPN and CDR2 SVGIG (reference sequence). This CDR3 spans 14 amino acids. The V and J ends lost 3 bases and 10 bases, in that order; junction bases with no gene match: 11. The CDR3 DNA sequence: TGTGCCTGGAGAGTATCCCGGGGGGGAGGGGAGCAGTTCTTC. Protein product: CAWRVSRGGGEQFF.

CDR3 sequence reads: CASSPRLAGTHEQFF. CDR3 bases: TGTGCCAGCAGCCCTAGACTAGCTGGAACGCATGAGCAGTTCTTC. The chain joins TRBV7-2 to TRBJ2-1, with TRBD2 identical over 7 bases. Germline CDR1 reads SGHTA; CDR2 reads FQGNSA. There are 15 residues in the CDR3. Germline trimming cut 5 bases from V and 8 bases from J; bases unmatched to any gene: 12.

Only a few counts were recorded for this clone. Other DNA sequences from this sample encode an identical CDR3 as well. This chain connects TRBV11-3 to TRBJ2-1, with a possible D match to TRBD2 (6 bases). Germline lookup yields CDR1 SGHNT and CDR2 YENEEA. The CDR3 loop spans 18 amino acids. The V end lost 0 bases, the J end lost 0 bases, and 15 bases lay between the germline ends. In DNA, the CDR3 is TGTGCCAGCAGCTTAGATCAGGGAGGTTCCTCCTCCTACAATGAGCAGTTCTTC. It codes for CASSLDQGGSSSYNEQFF.

The chain recombines TRBV20-1 with TRBJ2-3; D is ambiguous. The CDR3 totals 15 residues. V was cut by 3 bases and J by 2 bases, with 15 bases left in between. In germline, CDR1 is DFQATT, CDR2 SNEGSKA (reference sequence). The CDR3 DNA reads TGCAGTGCTAGTTTTCTAGGTACCCCCACAGATACGCAGTATTTT. As protein: CSASFLGTPTDTQYF.

This chain connects TRBV14 to TRBJ2-3, with D possibly matching TRBD2 (5 bases). The CDR3 totals 17 residues. Germline CDR1 reads SGHDN; CDR2 reads FVKESK. The germline V and J ends were trimmed by 2 bases and 2 bases, with 17 bases remaining between them. This CDR3 is CASSQLKRETFTDTQYF. DNA for the CDR3: TGTGCCAGCAGCCAATTGAAGAGGGAGACTTTCACAGATACGCAGTATTTT.

The genes are TRBV11-2 and TRBJ1-2; 7 positions agree with TRBD1. Trimming cost V 1 base and J 7 bases; bases outside gene matches: 3. The V gene's germline CDR1 is SGHAT and CDR2 FQNNGV. The CDR3 is 13 residues long. The CDR3 protein is CASSLVRGLGYTF. The CDR3, as DNA: TGTGCCAGCAGCTTAGTGAGGGGGCTTGGCTACACCTTC.

V usage is TRBV4-3 and J usage is TRBJ2-7, with 7 bases aligning to TRBD1. With 0 bases clipped from V and 2 bases from J, the junction kept 4 bases outside the gene matches. The CDR3 spans 15 residues. Germline lookup yields CDR1 LGHNA and CDR2 YSLEER. The CDR3 DNA is TGCGCCAGCAGCCAAGATTGGCAGGGGGCCTACGAGCAGTACTTC. This codes for CASSQDWQGAYEQYF.

The V call is TRBV5-1, the J call TRBJ1-3; 8 bases are a match to TRBD1. CDR3 size: 18 residues. Germline CDR1 reads SGHRS; CDR2 reads YFSETQ. J lost 0 bases, V lost 3 bases, and 11 bases had no gene match. The CDR3, as DNA: TGCGCCAGCAGCTATACCCCTCCGGGACAGGCCTCTGGAAACACCATATATTTT. Its protein product is CASSYTPPGQASGNTIYF.

The chain employs TRBV4-1 and TRBJ2-1; the match to TRBD2 covers 8 bases. Germline V gene lookup returns CDR1 MGHRA and CDR2 YSYEKL. Trimming cost V 1 base and J 5 bases; bases outside gene matches: 4. The CDR3 sequence is 15 residues long. This CDR3 reads CASSQGGRWDNEQFF. The DNA for the CDR3 is TGCGCCAGCAGCCAAGGCGGGAGGTGGGACAATGAGCAGTTCTTC.

This rearrangement joins TRBV14 to TRBJ2-7, with 10 bases matching TRBD2. Germline V gene data show CDR1 as SGHDN and CDR2 as FVKESK. The CDR3 length is 18 residues. The V segment lost 7 bases and the J segment 7 bases; nucleotides outside the gene matches: 22. The CDR3 reads CASTWTSGPSPHGKEQYF. The CDR3 bases are TGTGCCAGCACCTGGACTAGCGGACCCAGCCCTCACGGGAAAGAGCAGTACTTC. Variable domain in full (rest from reference TRBV14 and TRBJ2-7): EAGVTQFPSHSVIEKGQTVTLRCDPISGHDNLYWYRRVMGKEIKFLLHFVKESKQDESGMPNNRFLAERTGGTYSTLKVQPAELEDSGVYFCASTWTSGPSPHGKEQYFGPGTRLTVT.

The chain combines TRBV6-5 with TRBJ1-2; D is undetermined. The germline V and J ends were trimmed by 7 bases and 1 base, with 7 bases remaining between them. Per the germline V gene, CDR1 is MNHEY and CDR2 is SVGAGI. This CDR3 is 12 amino acids long. CDR3 sequence (DNA): TGTGCCAGCACGGCGGGTAACTATGGCTACACCTTC. Encoded protein: CASTAGNYGYTF.

V is TRBV5-1 and J is TRBJ2-1, with 8 nucleotides matching TRBD2. V gave up 4 bases and J gave up 7 bases; unmatched junction bases: 10. Germline lookup yields CDR1 SGHRS and CDR2 YFSETQ. This CDR3 spans 15 amino acids. The CDR3 DNA is TGCGCCAGCAGCCCGGGGGGGACTGCGGGGAATGAGCAGTTCTTC. Amino acid sequence: CASSPGGTAGNEQFF.

Of note for this clone: Additional DNA sequences in this sample encode the identical CDR3. The chain employs TRBV30 and TRBJ2-5; 9 nucleotides line up with TRBD2. This CDR3 has 14 amino acids. With V trimmed by 0 bases and J by 2 bases, 1 base remained unmatched. CDR1 is GTSNPN, CDR2 SVGIG, per germline (reference sequence). CDR3 bases: TGTGCCTGGAGTGTAGCGGGAGGACAAGAGACCCAGTACTTC. It yields the protein CAWSVAGGQETQYF.

This chain joins TRBV28 and TRBJ2-5; 7 positions agree with TRBD1. Germline V gene sequence: CDR1 MDHEN, CDR2 SYDVKM. Losses at the gene ends were 4 bases for V and 4 bases for J; bases not matched to a gene: 3. This CDR3 contains 13 residues. The CDR3 DNA sequence: TGTGCCAGCAGTTCGCAGGGGGTAGAGACCCAGTACTTC. Residues: CASSSQGVETQYF.

The V and J genes are TRBV11-2 and TRBJ1-2, with a possible D match to TRBD1 (6 bases). Germline-derived CDR1 and CDR2 are SGHAT and FQNNGV. The CDR3 is 12 amino acids. Trimming removed 4 bases at V and 6 bases at J, with 9 bases between. CDR3 sequence (DNA): TGTGCCAGCAGCTACGGACAGAATGGCTACACCTTC. This translates into CASSYGQNGYTF.

This chain connects TRBV5-4 to TRBJ1-1; TRBD1 might be the D (5 bases). V lost 0 bases, J lost 0 bases, and 9 bases lay in between. The CDR3 length is 15 residues. Germline assignment: CDR1 SGHNT and CDR2 YYREEE (reference sequence). For the CDR3, the DNA is TGTGCCAGCAGCTTGGGTGCAGGGATGAACACTGAAGCTTTCTTT. Its translation: CASSLGAGMNTEAFF.

V gene TRBV3-1 (or the pseudogene TRBV3-2) combines with J gene TRBJ1-1; D not certain. The germline V gene encodes CDR1 LGHDT and CDR2 YNNKEL (reference sequence). The CDR3 totals 13 residues. Trimming took 1 base from V and 3 from J, leaving 6 bases between them. CDR3 protein: CASSQGADTEAFF. The CDR3 coding sequence is TGTGCCAGCAGCCAAGGGGCCGACACTGAAGCTTTCTTT.

The chain is built from TRBV28 and TRBJ1-1; weak D call: TRBD1 (6 bases). There are 12 residues in the CDR3. The V end was cut by 2 bases, the J end by 10 bases, with 11 bases between. Germline CDR1 and CDR2: MDHEN and SYDVKM. CDR3 region: CASSLGGAGAFF. CDR3 bases: TGTGCCAGCAGTTTAGGGGGGGCTGGAGCTTTCTTT. Full variable domain (outside the CDR3, taken from reference TRBV28 and TRBJ1-1): DVKVTQSSRYLVKRTGEKVFLECVQDMDHENMFWYRQDPGLGLRLIYFSYDVKMKEKGDIPEGYSVSREKKERFSLILESASTNQTSMYLCASSLGGAGAFFGQGTRLTVV.

This chain joins TRBV30 and TRBJ1-1, with TRBD1 identical over 10 bases. Germline V gene data show CDR1 as GTSNPN and CDR2 as SVGIG (reference sequence). The trim removed 8 bases at V and 11 bases at J, leaving 5 bases unmatched. This CDR3 region has 10 residues. CDR3: CAGTGVTAFF. The DNA for the CDR3 is TGTGCCGGGACAGGGGTTACGGCTTTCTTT.